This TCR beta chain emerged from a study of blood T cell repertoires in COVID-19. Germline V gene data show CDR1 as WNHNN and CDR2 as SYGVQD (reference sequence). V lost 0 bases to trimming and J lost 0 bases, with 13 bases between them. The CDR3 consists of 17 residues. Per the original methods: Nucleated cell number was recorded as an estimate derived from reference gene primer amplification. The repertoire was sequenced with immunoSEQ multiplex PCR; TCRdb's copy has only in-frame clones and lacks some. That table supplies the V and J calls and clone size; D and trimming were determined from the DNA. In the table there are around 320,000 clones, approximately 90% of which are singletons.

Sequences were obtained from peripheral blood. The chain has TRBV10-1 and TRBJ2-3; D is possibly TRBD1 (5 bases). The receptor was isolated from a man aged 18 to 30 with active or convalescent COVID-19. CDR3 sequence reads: CASSESKHRISTDTQYF. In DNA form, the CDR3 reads TGCGCCAGCAGTGAGTCGAAGCACAGGATAAGCACAGATACGCAGTATTTT.